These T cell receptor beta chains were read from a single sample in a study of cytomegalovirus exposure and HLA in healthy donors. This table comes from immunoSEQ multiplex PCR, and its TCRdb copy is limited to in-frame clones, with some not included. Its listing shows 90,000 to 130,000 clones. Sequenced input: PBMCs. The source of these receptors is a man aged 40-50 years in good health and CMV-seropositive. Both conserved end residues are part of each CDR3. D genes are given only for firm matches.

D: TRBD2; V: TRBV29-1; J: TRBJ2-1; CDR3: CSVEGLTSGTYNEQFF; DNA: TGCAGCGTTGAAGGGCTGACTAGCGGGACGTACAATGAGCAGTTCTTC
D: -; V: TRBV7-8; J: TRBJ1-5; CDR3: CASSPSFRGSNQPQHF; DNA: TGTGCCAGCAGCCCCAGTTTCAGGGGTTCCAATCAGCCCCAGCATTTT
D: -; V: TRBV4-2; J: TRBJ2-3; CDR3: CASSQPSPRGTDTQYF; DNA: TGTGCCAGCAGCCAACCTAGTCCCAGAGGCACAGATACGCAGTATTTT
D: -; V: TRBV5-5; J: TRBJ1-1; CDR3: CASNRYGDTEAFF; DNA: TGTGCCAGCAACAGGTATGGAGACACTGAAGCTTTCTTT
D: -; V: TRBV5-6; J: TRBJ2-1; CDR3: CASSLSYNEQFF; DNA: TGTGCCAGCAGCCTTAGTTACAATGAGCAGTTCTTC
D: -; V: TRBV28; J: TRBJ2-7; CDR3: CASSLTGPRGEQYF; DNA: TGTGCCAGCAGTTTGACGGGTCCCAGAGGAGAGCAGTACTTC
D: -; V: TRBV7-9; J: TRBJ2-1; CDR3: CASSHGGEQFF; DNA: TGTGCCAGCAGCCACGGGGGTGAGCAGTTCTTC
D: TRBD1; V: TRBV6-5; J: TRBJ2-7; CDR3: CASSYSGTGPFKYF; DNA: TGTGCCAGCAGTTACTCAGGGACAGGTCCTTTCAAGTACTTC
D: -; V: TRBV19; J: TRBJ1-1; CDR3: CASSIPGVTEAFF; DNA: TGTGCCAGTAGTATTCCGGGGGTAACTGAAGCTTTCTTT
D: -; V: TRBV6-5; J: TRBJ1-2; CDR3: CASSYSANYGYTF; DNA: TGTGCCAGCAGTTACTCAGCGAACTATGGCTACACCTTC
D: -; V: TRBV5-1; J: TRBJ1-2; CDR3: CASSSGSRYGYTF; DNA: TGCGCCAGCAGCTCGGGGTCGCGTTATGGCTACACCTTC
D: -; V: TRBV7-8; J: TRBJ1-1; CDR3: CASSLGGMNTEAFF; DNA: TGTGCCAGCAGCTTAGGAGGCATGAACACTGAAGCTTTCTTT
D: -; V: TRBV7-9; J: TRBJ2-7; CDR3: CASSLANGVEQYF; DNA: TGTGCCAGCAGCTTAGCGAACGGGGTCGAGCAGTACTTC
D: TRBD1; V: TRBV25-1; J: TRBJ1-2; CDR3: CASSLGQGNYGYTF; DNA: TGTGCCAGCAGCCTGGGACAGGGAAACTATGGCTACACCTTC
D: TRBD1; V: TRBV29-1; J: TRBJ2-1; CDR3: CSVAQGTGNYEQFF; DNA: TGCAGCGTGGCTCAAGGGACAGGGAATTATGAGCAGTTCTTC
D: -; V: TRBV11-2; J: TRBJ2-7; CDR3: CASSLSNNEQYF; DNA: TGTGCCAGCAGCTTATCTAATAACGAGCAGTACTTC
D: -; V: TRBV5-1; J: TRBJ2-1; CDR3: CASSLVTGIGEQFF; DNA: TGCGCCAGCAGCTTGGTGACAGGCATCGGTGAGCAGTTCTTC
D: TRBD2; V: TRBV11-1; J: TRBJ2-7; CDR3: CASSLGLADVYEQYF; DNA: TGTGCCAGCAGCTTAGGACTAGCGGACGTCTACGAGCAGTACTTC
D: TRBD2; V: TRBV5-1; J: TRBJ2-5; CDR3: CASSSGLLASEETQYF; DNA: TGCGCCAGCAGCTCGGGACTACTAGCGTCGGAAGAGACCCAGTACTTC
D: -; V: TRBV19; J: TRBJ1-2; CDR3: CASSTRGGATKGYTF; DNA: TGTGCCAGTAGTACCAGAGGGGGAGCGACTAAGGGCTACACCTTC
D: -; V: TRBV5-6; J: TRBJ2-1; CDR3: CASSLGRGPNEQFF; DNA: TGTGCCAGCAGCTTGGGGAGGGGGCCCAATGAGCAGTTCTTC
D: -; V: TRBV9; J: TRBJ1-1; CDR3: CASSVAVGFTEAFF; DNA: TGTGCCAGCAGCGTAGCTGTGGGCTTCACTGAAGCTTTCTTT
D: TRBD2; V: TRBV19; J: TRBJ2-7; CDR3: CASSIGSAGGQSEQYF; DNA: TGTGCCAGTAGTATCGGTTCGGCGGGAGGCCAATCCGAGCAGTACTTC
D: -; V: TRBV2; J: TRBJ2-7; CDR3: CASSDREMDEQYF; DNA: TGTGCCAGCAGTGACAGGGAAATGGACGAGCAGTACTTC
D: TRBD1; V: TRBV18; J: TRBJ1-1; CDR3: CASSPDRGFAFF; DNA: TGTGCCAGCTCACCCGACAGGGGCTTCGCTTTCTTT
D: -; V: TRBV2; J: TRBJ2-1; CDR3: CASSEALSGGYNEQFF; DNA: TGTGCCAGCAGTGAAGCGCTCAGCGGAGGCTACAATGAGCAGTTCTTC
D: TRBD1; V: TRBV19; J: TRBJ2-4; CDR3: CATSTTGGKNIQYF; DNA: TGTGCCACCTCCACGACAGGGGGCAAAAACATTCAGTACTTC
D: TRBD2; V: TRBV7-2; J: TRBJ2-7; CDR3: CASSLASIAGGSYEQYF; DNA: TGTGCCAGCAGCTTAGCCTCAATAGCGGGAGGCTCCTACGAGCAGTACTTC
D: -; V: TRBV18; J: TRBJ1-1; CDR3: CASSPDIRNTEAFF; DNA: TGTGCCAGCTCACCAGACATCAGGAACACTGAAGCTTTCTTT
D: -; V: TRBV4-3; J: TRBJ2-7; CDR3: CASSQEGSVQYF; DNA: TGCGCCAGCAGCCAAGAGGGTAGCGTGCAGTACTTC
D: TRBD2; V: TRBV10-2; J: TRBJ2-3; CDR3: CASTPTSGSPDTQYF; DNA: TGCGCCAGCACCCCGACTAGCGGGAGCCCAGATACGCAGTATTTT
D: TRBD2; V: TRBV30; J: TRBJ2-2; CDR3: CAWSVPPHRGGPGELFF; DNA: TGTGCCTGGAGTGTGCCCCCCCACCGCGGGGGTCCCGGGGAGCTGTTTTTT